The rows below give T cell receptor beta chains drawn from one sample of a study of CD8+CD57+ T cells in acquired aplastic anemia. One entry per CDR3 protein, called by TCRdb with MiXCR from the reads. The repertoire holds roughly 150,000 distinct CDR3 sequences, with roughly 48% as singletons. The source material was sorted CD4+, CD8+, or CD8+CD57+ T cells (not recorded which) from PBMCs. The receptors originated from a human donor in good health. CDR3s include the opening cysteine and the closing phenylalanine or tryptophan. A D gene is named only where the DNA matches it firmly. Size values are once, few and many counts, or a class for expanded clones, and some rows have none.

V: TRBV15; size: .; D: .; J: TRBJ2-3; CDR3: CATSRTGDTQYF; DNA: TGTGCCACCAGCCGCACAGGGGATACGCAGTATTTT
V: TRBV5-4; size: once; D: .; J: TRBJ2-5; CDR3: CASSLGTGETQYF; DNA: TGTGCCAGCAGCTTGGGAACAGGGGAGACCCAGTACTTC
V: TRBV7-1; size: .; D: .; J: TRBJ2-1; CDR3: CASNSIGDRDWTDNEQFF; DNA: TGTGCCAGCAACTCTATCGGCGACCGGGATTGGACTGACAATGAGCAGTTCTTC
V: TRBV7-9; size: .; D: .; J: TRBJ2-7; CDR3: CASSIRASYEQYF; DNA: TGTGCCAGTAGTATCAGAGCCTCCTACGAGCAGTACTTC
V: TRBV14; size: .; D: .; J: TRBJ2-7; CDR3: CASTPRAGYGEQYF; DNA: TGTGCCAGCACCCCAAGGGCAGGGTATGGCGAGCAGTACTTC
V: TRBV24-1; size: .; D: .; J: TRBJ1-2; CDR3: CATSEGEEYGYTF; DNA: TGTGCCACCAGTGAAGGGGAAGAGTATGGCTACACCTTC
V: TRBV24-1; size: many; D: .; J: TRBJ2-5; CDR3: CAISGPGKETQYF; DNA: TGTGCCATCTCTGGACCAGGGAAAGAGACCCAGTACTTC
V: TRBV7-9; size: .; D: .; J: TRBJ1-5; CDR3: CASSLGSGNQPQHF; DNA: TGTGCCAGCAGCTTAGGTTCGGGTAATCAGCCCCAGCATTTT
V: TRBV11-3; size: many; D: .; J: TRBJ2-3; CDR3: CASSPPGGTDTQYF; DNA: TGTGCCAGCAGCCCCCCTGGGGGCACAGATACGCAGTATTTT
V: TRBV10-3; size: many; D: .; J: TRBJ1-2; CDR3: CAISKGGDYGYTF; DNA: TGTGCCATCAGTAAGGGGGGGGACTATGGCTACACCTTC
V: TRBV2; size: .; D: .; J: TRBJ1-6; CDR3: CASIPGDYNSPLHF; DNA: TGTGCCAGCATCCCCGGGGACTATAATTCACCCCTCCACTTT
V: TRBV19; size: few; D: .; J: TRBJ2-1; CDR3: CASSLRHLGGQPYNEQFF; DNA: TGTGCCAGTAGTTTGAGACATCTTGGCGGGCAACCCTACAATGAGCAGTTCTTC
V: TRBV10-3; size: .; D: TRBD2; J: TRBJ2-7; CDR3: CAIAGLAGGQWDGEQYF; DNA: TGTGCCATCGCTGGACTAGCGGGGGGGCAGTGGGACGGCGAGCAGTACTTC
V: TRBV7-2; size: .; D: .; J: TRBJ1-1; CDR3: CASSLVHDTEAFF; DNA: TGTGCCAGCAGCTTAGTTCATGACACTGAAGCTTTCTTT
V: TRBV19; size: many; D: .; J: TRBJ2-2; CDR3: CASSIGPPGELFF; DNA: TGTGCCAGTAGTATAGGCCCTCCGGGGGAGCTGTTTTTT
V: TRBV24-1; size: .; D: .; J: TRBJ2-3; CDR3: CATSEWGTTDTQYF; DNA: TGTGCCACCAGCGAATGGGGCACCACAGATACGCAGTATTTT
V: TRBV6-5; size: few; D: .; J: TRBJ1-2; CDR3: CASSYGGEGYTF; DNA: TGTGCCAGCAGTTACGGGGGGGAAGGCTACACCTTC
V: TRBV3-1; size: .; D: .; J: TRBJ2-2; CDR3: CASSRPPGWGTGELFF; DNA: TGTGCCAGCAGCCGCCCCCCAGGGTGGGGAACCGGGGAGCTGTTTTTT
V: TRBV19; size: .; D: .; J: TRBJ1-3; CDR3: CASSMLGAGNTIYF; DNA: TGTGCCAGTAGTATGCTGGGGGCTGGAAACACCATATATTTT
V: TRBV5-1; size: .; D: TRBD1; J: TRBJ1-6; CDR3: CASWTGGDSPLHF; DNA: TGCGCCAGCTGGACAGGGGGGGATTCACCCCTCCACTTT
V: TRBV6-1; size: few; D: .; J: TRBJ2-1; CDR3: CASSPTGTLLYNEQFF; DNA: TGTGCCAGCAGTCCGACCGGGACCCTACTCTACAATGAGCAGTTCTTC
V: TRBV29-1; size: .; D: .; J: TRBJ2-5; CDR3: CSVRANGQETQYF; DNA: TGCAGCGTTCGTGCTAACGGGCAAGAGACCCAGTACTTC
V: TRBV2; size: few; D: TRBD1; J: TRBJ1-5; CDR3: CASGQGKGSYQPQHF; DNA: TGTGCCAGCGGACAGGGTAAGGGGTCCTATCAGCCCCAGCATTTT
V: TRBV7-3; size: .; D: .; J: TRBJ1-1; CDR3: CASSLFGQTNTEAFF; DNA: TGTGCCAGCAGCTTATTCGGACAGACGAACACTGAAGCTTTCTTT